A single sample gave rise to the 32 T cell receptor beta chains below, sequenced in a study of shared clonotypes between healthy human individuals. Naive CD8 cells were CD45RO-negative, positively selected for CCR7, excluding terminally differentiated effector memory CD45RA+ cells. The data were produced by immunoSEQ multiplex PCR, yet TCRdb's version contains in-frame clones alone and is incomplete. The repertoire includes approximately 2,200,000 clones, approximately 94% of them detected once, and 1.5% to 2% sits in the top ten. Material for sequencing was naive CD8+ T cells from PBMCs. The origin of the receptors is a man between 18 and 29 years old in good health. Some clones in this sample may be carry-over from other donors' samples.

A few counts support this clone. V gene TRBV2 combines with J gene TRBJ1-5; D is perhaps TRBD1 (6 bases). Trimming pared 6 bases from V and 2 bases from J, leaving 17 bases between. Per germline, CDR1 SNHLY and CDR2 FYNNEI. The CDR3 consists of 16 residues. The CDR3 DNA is TGTGCCAGCAGGTCCGACAGGTCAGGTGGCAATCAGCCCCAGCATTTT. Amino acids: CASRSDRSGGNQPQHF.

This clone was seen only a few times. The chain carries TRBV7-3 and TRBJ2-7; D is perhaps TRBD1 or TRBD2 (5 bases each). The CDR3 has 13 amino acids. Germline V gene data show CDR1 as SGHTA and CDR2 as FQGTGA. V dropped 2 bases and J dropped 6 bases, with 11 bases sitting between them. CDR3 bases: TGTGCCAGCAGCTTATGGCCCGGGACCGAGCAGTACTTC. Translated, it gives CASSLWPGTEQYF.

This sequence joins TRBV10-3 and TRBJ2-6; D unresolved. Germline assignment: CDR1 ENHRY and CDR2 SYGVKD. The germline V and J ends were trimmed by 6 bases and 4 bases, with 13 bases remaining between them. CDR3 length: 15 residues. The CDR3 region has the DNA TGTGCCATCAGCCCCACACTGTCGGGGGCCAACGTCCTGACTTTC. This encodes CAISPTLSGANVLTF.

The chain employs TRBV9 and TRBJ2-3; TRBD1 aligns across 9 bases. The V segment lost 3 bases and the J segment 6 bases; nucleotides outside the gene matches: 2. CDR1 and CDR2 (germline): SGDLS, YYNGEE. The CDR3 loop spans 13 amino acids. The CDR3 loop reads CASSGDRGDTQYF. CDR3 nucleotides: TGTGCCAGCAGCGGCGACAGGGGGGATACGCAGTATTTT.

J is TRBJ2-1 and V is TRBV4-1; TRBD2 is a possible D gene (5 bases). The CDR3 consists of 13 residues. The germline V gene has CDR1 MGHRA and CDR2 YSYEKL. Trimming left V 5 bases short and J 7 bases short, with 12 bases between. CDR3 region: CASSFSGENEQFF. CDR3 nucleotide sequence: TGCGCCAGCAGCTTCTCCGGGGAAAATGAGCAGTTCTTC.

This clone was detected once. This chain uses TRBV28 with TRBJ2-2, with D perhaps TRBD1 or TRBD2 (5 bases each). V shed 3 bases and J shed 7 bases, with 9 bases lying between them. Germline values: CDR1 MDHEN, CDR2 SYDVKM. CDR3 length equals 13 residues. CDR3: CASSLGVGGELFF. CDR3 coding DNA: TGTGCCAGCAGTTTGGGGGTCGGCGGGGAGCTGTTTTTT.

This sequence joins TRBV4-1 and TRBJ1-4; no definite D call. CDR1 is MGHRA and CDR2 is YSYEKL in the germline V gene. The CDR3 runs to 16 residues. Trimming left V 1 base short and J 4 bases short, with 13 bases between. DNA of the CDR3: TGCGCCAGCAGCCAAGTTACGGAAGGCCGTAATGAAAAACTGTTTTTT. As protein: CASSQVTEGRNEKLFF.

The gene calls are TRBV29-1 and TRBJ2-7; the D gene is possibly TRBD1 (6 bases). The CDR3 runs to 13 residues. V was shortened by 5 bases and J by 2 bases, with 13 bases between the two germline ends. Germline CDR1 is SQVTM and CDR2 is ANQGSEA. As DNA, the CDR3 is TGCAGCGTTTGGACAGATCAGACCTACGAGCAGTACTTC. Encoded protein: CSVWTDQTYEQYF.

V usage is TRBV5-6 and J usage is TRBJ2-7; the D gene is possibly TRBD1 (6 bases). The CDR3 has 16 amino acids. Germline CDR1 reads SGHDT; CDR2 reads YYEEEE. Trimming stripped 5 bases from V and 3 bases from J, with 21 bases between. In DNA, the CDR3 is TGTGCCAGCAGTATATGGGACACTACTAGGAGCTACGAGCAGTACTTC. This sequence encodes CASSIWDTTRSYEQYF.

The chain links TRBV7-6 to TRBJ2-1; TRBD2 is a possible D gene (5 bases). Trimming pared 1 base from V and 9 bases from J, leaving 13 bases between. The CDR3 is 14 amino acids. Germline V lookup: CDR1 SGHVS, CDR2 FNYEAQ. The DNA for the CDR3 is TGTGCCAGCAGCTTAGTTACGGTCGGAGGTGAGCAGTTCTTC. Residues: CASSLVTVGGEQFF.

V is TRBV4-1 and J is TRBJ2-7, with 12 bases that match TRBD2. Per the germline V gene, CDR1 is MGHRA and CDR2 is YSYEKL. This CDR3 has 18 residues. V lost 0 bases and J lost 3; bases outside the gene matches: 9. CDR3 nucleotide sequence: TGCGCCAGCAGCCAAGAAGCTCCGGGGACTAGCGGGTACTACGAGCAGTACTTC. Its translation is CASSQEAPGTSGYYEQYF.

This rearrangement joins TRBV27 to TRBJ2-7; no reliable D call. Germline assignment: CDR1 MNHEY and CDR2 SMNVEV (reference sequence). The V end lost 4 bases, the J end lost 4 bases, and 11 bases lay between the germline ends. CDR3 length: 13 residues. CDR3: CASSYRAEYEQYF. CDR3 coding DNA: TGTGCCAGCAGTTATCGGGCTGAATACGAGCAGTACTTC.

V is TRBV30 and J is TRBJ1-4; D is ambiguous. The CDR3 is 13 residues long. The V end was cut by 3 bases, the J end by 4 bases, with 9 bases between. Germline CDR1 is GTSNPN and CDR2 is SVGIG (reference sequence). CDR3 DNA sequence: TGTGCCTGGAGGGGTTTGGGTAATGAAAAACTGTTTTTT. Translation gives CAWRGLGNEKLFF.

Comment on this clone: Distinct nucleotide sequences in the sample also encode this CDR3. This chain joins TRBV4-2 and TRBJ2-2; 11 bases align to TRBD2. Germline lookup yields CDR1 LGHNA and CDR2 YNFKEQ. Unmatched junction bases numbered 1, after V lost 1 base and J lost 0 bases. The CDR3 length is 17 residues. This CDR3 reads CASSQVLAGANTGELFF. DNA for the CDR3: TGTGCCAGCAGCCAAGTACTAGCGGGGGCGAACACCGGGGAGCTGTTTTTT.

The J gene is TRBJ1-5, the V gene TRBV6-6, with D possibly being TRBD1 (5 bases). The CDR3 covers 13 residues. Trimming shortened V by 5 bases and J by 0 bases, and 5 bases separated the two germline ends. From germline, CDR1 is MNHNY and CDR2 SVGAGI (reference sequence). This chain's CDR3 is CASSQGSNQPQHF. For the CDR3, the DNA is TGTGCCAGCAGTCAGGGTAGCAATCAGCCCCAGCATTTT.

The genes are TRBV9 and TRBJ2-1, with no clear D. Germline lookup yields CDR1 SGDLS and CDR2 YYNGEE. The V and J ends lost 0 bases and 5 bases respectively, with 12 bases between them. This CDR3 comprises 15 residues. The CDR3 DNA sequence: TGTGCCAGCAGCGTAGTGGCAGCGCCTAACAATGAGCAGTTCTTC. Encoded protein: CASSVVAAPNNEQFF. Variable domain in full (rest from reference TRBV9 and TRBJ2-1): DSGVTQTPKHLITATGQRVTLRCSPRSGDLSVYWYQQSLDQGLQFLIQYYNGEERAKGNILERFSAQQFPDLHSELNLSSLELGDSALYFCASSVVAAPNNEQFFGPGTRLTVL.

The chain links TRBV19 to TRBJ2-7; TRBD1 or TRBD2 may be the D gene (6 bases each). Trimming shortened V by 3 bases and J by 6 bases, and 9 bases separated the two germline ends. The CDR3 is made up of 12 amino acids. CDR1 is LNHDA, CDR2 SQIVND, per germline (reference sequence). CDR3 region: CASSIRGREQYF. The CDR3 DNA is TGTGCCAGTAGTATCCGGGGGCGCGAGCAGTACTTC.

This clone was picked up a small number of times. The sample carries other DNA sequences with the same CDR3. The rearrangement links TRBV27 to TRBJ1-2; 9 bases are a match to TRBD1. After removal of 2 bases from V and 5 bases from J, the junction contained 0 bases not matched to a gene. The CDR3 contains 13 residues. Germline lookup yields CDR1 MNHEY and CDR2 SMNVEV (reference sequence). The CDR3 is CASSLGQGYGYTF. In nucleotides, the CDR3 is TGTGCCAGCAGTTTAGGACAGGGGTATGGCTACACCTTC.

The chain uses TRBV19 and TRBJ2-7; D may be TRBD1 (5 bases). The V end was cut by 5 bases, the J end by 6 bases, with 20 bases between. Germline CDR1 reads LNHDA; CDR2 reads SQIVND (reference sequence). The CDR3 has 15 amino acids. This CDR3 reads CASSLHQGHQSEQYF. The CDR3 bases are TGTGCCAGTAGTCTCCACCAGGGCCATCAGTCCGAGCAGTACTTC.

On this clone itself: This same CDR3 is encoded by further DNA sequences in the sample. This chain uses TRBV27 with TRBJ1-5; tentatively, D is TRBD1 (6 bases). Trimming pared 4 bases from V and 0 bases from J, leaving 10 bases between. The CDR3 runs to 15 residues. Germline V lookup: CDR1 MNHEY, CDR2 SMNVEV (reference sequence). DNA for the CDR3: TGTGCCAGCAGTTCCACAGGGTATAGCAATCAGCCCCAGCATTTT. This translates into CASSSTGYSNQPQHF.

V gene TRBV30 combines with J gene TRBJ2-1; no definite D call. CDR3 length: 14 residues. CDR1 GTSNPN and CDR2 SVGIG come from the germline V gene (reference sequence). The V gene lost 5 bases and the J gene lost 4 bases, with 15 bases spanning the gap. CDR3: CAWLHPFGYNEQFF. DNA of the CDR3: TGTGCCTGGCTACACCCGTTTGGTTACAATGAGCAGTTCTTC.

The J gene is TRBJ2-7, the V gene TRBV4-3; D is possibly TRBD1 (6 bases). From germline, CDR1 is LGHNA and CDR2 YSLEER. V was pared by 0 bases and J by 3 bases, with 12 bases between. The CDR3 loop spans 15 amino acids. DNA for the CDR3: TGCGCCAGCAGCCAAGAAGGGGGAGCCTTCTACGAGCAGTACTTC. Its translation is CASSQEGGAFYEQYF.

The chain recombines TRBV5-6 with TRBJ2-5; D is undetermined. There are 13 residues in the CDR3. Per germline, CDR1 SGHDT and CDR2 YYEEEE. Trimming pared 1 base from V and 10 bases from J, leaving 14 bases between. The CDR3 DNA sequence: TGTGCCAGCAGCTTGAGTTTAGCTCCGGGCCAGTACTTC. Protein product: CASSLSLAPGQYF. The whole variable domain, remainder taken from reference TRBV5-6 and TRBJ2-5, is DAGVTQSPTHLIKTRGQQVTLRCSPKSGHDTVSWYQQALGQGPQFIFQYYEEEERQRGNFPDRFSGHQFPNYSSELNVNALLLGDSALYLCASSLSLAPGQYFGPGTRLLVL.

The CDR3 loop reads CASSTRTGAHGYTF. DNA for the CDR3: TGTGCCAGCAGCACCAGGACTGGCGCACATGGCTACACCTTC. This chain uses TRBV13 with TRBJ1-2, with D unclear. CDR3 length equals 14 residues. Between the trimmed V and J ends, which lost 5 bases and 6 bases, there was a span of 16 bases. Germline V CDR1 and CDR2: PRHDT, FYEKMQ (reference sequence). The full variable domain, its missing parts supplied by reference TRBV13 and TRBJ1-2, is AAGVIQSPRHLIKEKRETATLKCYPIPRHDTVYWYQQGPGQDPQFLISFYEKMQSDKGSIPDRFSAQQFSDYHSELNMSSLELGDSALYFCASSTRTGAHGYTFGSGTRLTVV.

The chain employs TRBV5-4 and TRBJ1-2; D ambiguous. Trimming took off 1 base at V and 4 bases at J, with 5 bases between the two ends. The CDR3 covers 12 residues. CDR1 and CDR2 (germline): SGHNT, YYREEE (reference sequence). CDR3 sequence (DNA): TGTGCCAGCAGCTTGTACGGCTATGGCTACACCTTC. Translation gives CASSLYGYGYTF.

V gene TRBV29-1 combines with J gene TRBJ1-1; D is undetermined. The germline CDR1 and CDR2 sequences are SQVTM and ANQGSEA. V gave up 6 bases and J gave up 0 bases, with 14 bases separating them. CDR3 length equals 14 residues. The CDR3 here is CSVNGKVMNTEAFF. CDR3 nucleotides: TGCAGCGTGAACGGGAAGGTTATGAACACTGAAGCTTTCTTT.

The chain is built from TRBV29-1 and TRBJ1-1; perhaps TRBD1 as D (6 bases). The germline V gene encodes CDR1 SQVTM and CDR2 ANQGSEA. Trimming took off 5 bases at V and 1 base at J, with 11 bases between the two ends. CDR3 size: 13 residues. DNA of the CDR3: TGCAGCGTTTCGGGACACTCGAACACTGAAGCTTTCTTT. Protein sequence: CSVSGHSNTEAFF.

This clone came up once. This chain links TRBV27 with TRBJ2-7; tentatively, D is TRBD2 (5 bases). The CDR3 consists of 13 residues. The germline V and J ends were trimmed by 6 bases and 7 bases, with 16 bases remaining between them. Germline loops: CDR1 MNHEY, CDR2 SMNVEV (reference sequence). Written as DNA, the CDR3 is TGTGCCAGCAGGTATAGCGACTCCCAAGAGCAGTACTTC. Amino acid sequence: CASRYSDSQEQYF.

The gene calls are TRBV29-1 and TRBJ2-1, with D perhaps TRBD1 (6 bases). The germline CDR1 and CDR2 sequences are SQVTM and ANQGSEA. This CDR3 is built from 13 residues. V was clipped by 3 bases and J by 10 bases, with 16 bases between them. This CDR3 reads CSVDNREINEQFF. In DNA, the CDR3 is TGCAGCGTTGATAACAGGGAAATCAACGAGCAGTTCTTC.

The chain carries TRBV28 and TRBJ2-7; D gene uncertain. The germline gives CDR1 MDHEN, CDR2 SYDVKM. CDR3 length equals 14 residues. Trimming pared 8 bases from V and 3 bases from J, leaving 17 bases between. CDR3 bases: TGTGCCAGCCGCTCTACCCTCGACCACTACGAGCAGTACTTC. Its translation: CASRSTLDHYEQYF.

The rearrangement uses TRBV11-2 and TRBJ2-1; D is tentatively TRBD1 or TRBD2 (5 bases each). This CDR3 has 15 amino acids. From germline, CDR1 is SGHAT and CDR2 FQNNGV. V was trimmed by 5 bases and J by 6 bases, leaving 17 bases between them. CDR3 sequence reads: CASSATLVGANEQFF. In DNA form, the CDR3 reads TGTGCCAGCAGCGCGACACTAGTAGGGGCCAATGAGCAGTTCTTC.

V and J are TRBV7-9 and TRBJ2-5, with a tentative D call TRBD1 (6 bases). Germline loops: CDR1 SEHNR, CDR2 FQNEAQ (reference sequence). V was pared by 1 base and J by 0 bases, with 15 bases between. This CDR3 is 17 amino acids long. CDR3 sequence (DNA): TGTGCCAGCAGCTTAGGGGACATCTTACCTTACCAAGAGACCCAGTACTTC. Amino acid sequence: CASSLGDILPYQETQYF.